This section outlines one TCR beta chain sequence together with its context. What it binds is unknown. This entry comes from a study of circulating and synovial CD4+ cells in juvenile arthritis. Study-level points and caveats: These blood cells shared more CDR3 sequences with synovium than bulk blood.

Produced via immunoSEQ multiplex PCR; TCRdb's table is partial and in-frame only. The table records approximately 16,000 clones, around 90% of them present only once. CDR3 size: 16 residues. From germline, CDR1 is KGHSH and CDR2 LQKENI. J gave up 9 bases and V 0 bases, and 8 bases lay outside the gene matches. The chain couples TRBV18 to TRBJ2-1; the match to TRBD1 covers 10 bases. This receptor was identified in a human donor with juvenile idiopathic arthritis. The sequencing input was CD4+ T cells from blood. The CDR3, as DNA: TGTGCCAGCTCACCACCTGGACAGGGGGGGTACGGTGAGCAGTTCTTC. It is translated as CASSPPGQGGYGEQFF.